Described below is a single TCR beta chain sequence and its context. Germline CDR1 is MNHEY and CDR2 is SVGEGT. Between the trimmed V and J ends, which lost 8 bases and 1 base, there was a span of 19 bases. The CDR3 contains 16 residues. This record belongs to a study of CD4 and CD8 cells across lung adenocarcinoma regions. Localized lung adenocarcinoma, a non-small cell lung cancer, affected the donors. TCRdb recomputed calls from the PCR reads with MiXCR, one row per CDR3 protein. In the table there are approximately 4,200 distinct CDR3 sequences, 52% of which are singletons. The clonotype was recovered from a female donor with lung adenocarcinoma. The CD4 and CD8 labels of this study may be unreliable. Sample: CD4+ T cells from the center of a lung tumor. The V call is TRBV6-2 or TRBV6-3, the J call TRBJ2-3; maybe TRBD1 (6 bases). CDR3 sequence: CASYLSYRDRTDTQYF. The CDR3 bases are TGTGCCAGCTACCTGTCCTACAGGGATCGCACAGATACGCAGTATTTT.